The 31 T cell receptor beta chains below all came from one sample that was sequenced in a study of blood T cell repertoires in COVID-19. Clones were read by immunoSEQ multiplex PCR, and TCRdb kept only the in-frame ones, dropping some. This sample has some 180,000 clones, with around 83% found just once. The sequenced sample consisted of peripheral blood. The receptors derive from a woman in her 70s who had recovered from COVID-19.

The chain couples TRBV4-1 to TRBJ1-1; D unresolved. The V gene's germline CDR1 is MGHRA and CDR2 YSYEKL. This CDR3 has 15 residues. V was clipped by 0 bases and J by 0 bases, with 8 bases between them. CDR3 loop: CASSQEGRMNTEAFF. CDR3 nucleotide sequence: TGCGCCAGCAGCCAAGAGGGCAGGATGAACACTGAAGCTTTCTTT.

V gene TRBV10-3 combines with J gene TRBJ2-1; TRBD2 matches 7 bases. CDR1 ENHRY and CDR2 SYGVKD come from the germline V gene. The J segment lost 11 bases and the V segment lost 0 bases, leaving 4 bases of the junction unmatched. The CDR3 spans 13 residues. This CDR3 is CAISESTGGKQFF. CDR3 nucleotides: TGTGCCATCAGTGAGTCGACGGGGGGTAAGCAGTTCTTC.

V and J are TRBV5-1 and TRBJ1-1; 9 nucleotides line up with TRBD1. Germline V lookup: CDR1 SGHRS, CDR2 YFSETQ. Trimming at V came to 4 bases and at J to 4 bases, leaving 5 bases not matched to a gene. The CDR3 consists of 14 residues. The CDR3 nucleotides read TGCGCCAGCAGCCAACAGGGGGCGGCCACTGAAGCTTTCTTT. This encodes CASSQQGAATEAFF. Variable domain in full (rest from reference TRBV5-1 and TRBJ1-1): KAGVTQTPRYLIKTRGQQVTLSCSPISGHRSVSWYQQTPGQGLQFLFEYFSETQRNKGNFPGRFSGRQFSNSRSEMNVSTLELGDSALYLCASSQQGAATEAFFGQGTRLTVV.

The J gene is TRBJ1-1, the V gene TRBV7-8, with 10 bases that match TRBD1. Germline loops: CDR1 SGHVS, CDR2 FQNEAQ. This CDR3 comprises 14 residues. V lost 4 bases and J lost 11; bases outside the gene matches: 10. In DNA, the CDR3 is TGTGCCAGCAGCTCCGACAGGGGGCTAGGTTGGGCTTTCTTT. Translating it yields CASSSDRGLGWAFF.

The rearrangement links TRBV2 to TRBJ1-5; 11 nucleotides agree with TRBD1. This CDR3 contains 16 residues. CDR1 is SNHLY and CDR2 is FYNNEI in the germline V gene. Trimming removed 5 bases from V and 6 bases from J; junction bases left unmatched: 9. CDR3 sequence reads: CASSPGQGALGQPQHF. CDR3 bases: TGTGCCAGCAGTCCAGGACAGGGGGCGCTTGGTCAGCCCCAGCATTTT.

This clone occurred a few times. This chain links TRBV5-1 with TRBJ1-3; 8 bases align to TRBD1. CDR3 size: 13 residues. V trimming: 7 bases; J trimming: 0 bases; junction bases outside the gene matches: 0. Germline V CDR1 and CDR2: SGHRS, YFSETQ. The CDR3 DNA sequence: TGCGCCAGCGGACAGGGCTCTGGAAACACCATATATTTT. It is translated as CASGQGSGNTIYF.

The CDR3 DNA follows: TGTGCCAGCAGCCCAGTCGGGACAGCACTGATTTCCTACACCTTC. As protein: CASSPVGTALISYTF. The V call is TRBV7-9, the J call TRBJ1-2; the match to TRBD1 covers 7 bases. The junction had 16 bases not matched to a gene; V was cut back by 5 bases and J by 10 bases. Germline values: CDR1 SEHNR, CDR2 FQNEAQ (reference sequence). CDR3 length: 15 residues. Full variable domain (missing parts from reference TRBV7-9 and TRBJ1-2): DTGVSQNPRHKITKRGQNVTFRCDPISEHNRLYWYRQTLGQGPEFLTYFQNEAQLEKSRLLSDRFSAERPKGSFSTLEIQRTEQGDSAMYLCASSPVGTALISYTFGSGTRLTVV.

This clone was seen just once. The chain combines TRBV4-1 with TRBJ2-3; 9 nucleotides line up with TRBD2. The CDR3 sequence is 19 residues long. J was trimmed by 2 bases and V by 0 bases; bases with no gene match: 12. The germline V gene has CDR1 MGHRA and CDR2 YSYEKL. CDR3 in DNA: TGCGCCAGCAGCCAAGATTCGGCGGGGGGGCTAGGATCCACAGATACGCAGTATTTT. Translating it yields CASSQDSAGGLGSTDTQYF.

The chain uses TRBV7-2 and TRBJ1-2; 8 nucleotides match TRBD1. With 8 bases clipped from V and 5 bases from J, the junction kept 10 bases outside the gene matches. The CDR3 is 14 amino acids. Germline V lookup: CDR1 SGHTA, CDR2 FQGNSA. CDR3 amino acids: CASEAKDRAYGYTF. The CDR3 region has the DNA TGTGCCAGCGAAGCGAAGGACAGGGCGTATGGCTACACCTTC.

V and J are TRBV4-3 and TRBJ2-1, with 14 bases lining up with TRBD2. This CDR3 is built from 16 residues. V lost 1 base and J lost 9; bases outside the gene matches: 5. Germline V gene lookup returns CDR1 LGHNA and CDR2 YSLEER. This CDR3 is CASSQGGLAGVAEQFF. DNA for the CDR3: TGCGCCAGCAGCCAAGGGGGACTAGCGGGAGTGGCTGAGCAGTTCTTC.

V and J are TRBV12-3 or TRBV12-4 and TRBJ1-2; D gene unclear. V lost 10 bases and J lost 0, with 9 bases in between. The CDR3 spans 12 residues. The CDR3: CATGFTNYGYTF. For the CDR3, the DNA is TGTGCCACGGGATTCACTAACTATGGCTACACCTTC.

The chain's CDR3 is CASSPTTSGRVEQYF. The DNA for the CDR3 is TGTGCCAGCAGCCCAACCACTAGCGGGAGAGTCGAGCAGTACTTC. The chain employs TRBV7-8 and TRBJ2-7; 11 bases agree with TRBD2. After removal of 5 bases from V and 6 bases from J, the junction contained 9 bases not matched to a gene. Per the germline V gene, CDR1 is SGHVS and CDR2 is FQNEAQ. There are 15 residues in the CDR3.

This chain joins TRBV3-1 (or the pseudogene TRBV3-2) and TRBJ1-5, with D maybe TRBD1 (6 bases). CDR1 is LGHDT and CDR2 is YNNKEL in the germline V gene (reference sequence). The CDR3 has 16 residues. Deletions cut 1 base from V and 12 bases from J, with 22 bases between. The CDR3 sequence: CASSQGTDPRLGGQHF. The CDR3 DNA sequence: TGTGCCAGCAGCCAAGGGACGGACCCGCGGTTAGGGGGCCAGCATTTT.

This chain links TRBV5-8 with TRBJ2-1; D ambiguous. From germline, CDR1 is SGHTS and CDR2 YDEGEE. This CDR3 has 16 amino acids. The V gene lost 0 bases and the J gene lost 8 bases, with 18 bases spanning the gap. CDR3 residues: CASSLGVPALLYEQFF. CDR3 nucleotide sequence: TGTGCCAGCAGCTTGGGTGTACCCGCGTTGTTGTATGAGCAGTTCTTC.

The V call is TRBV12-3 or TRBV12-4, the J call TRBJ1-5; possible D gene TRBD1, 6 bases. V was cut by 2 bases and J by 4 bases, with 6 bases left in between. The CDR3 is 13 amino acids. The CDR3 coding sequence is TGTGCCAGCAGTTTAACAGGGAATCAGCCCCAGCATTTT. This encodes CASSLTGNQPQHF.

This clone has just one count. The chain employs TRBV6-4 and TRBJ1-2; D unresolved. V was pared by 5 bases and J by 7 bases, with 14 bases between. Per germline, CDR1 MRHNA and CDR2 SNTAGT. CDR3 length equals 13 residues. The CDR3 coding sequence is TGTGCCAGCAGTCCCTCCCGGGCGGGTGGCTACACCTTC. Protein product: CASSPSRAGGYTF.

The chain couples TRBV7-3 to TRBJ1-6; the D gene is possibly TRBD1 (5 bases). V lost 3 bases and J 9 bases, leaving 9 bases between the germline ends. Germline values: CDR1 SGHTA, CDR2 FQGTGA. There are 13 residues in the CDR3. CDR3 in DNA: TGTGCCAGCAGCTTGGGGCCGGGTTCACCCCTCCACTTT. Translated: CASSLGPGSPLHF.

This clone was seen only once. The V call is TRBV15, the J call TRBJ1-2; D is uncertain. This CDR3 region has 14 residues. Germline assignment: CDR1 LNHNV and CDR2 YYDKDF (reference sequence). Trimming left V 1 base short and J 4 bases short, with 10 bases between. The CDR3 spells CATSRAPRLYGYTF. The DNA of the CDR3 is TGTGCCACCAGCAGAGCTCCCAGACTCTATGGCTACACCTTC.

The J gene is TRBJ1-6, the V gene TRBV6-5; the match to TRBD1 covers 9 bases. J was trimmed by 6 bases and V by 8 bases; bases with no gene match: 5. CDR3 length: 14 amino acids. Germline V gives CDR1 MNHEY, CDR2 SVGAGI. CDR3 DNA: TGTGCCAGCGGCCGACAGGGGGGTAATTCACCCCTCCACTTT. Amino acid sequence: CASGRQGGNSPLHF.

The chain joins TRBV19 to TRBJ2-7; TRBD2 agrees at 11 bases. V lost 5 bases, J lost 3 bases, and 3 bases stayed unmatched. The CDR3 has 14 amino acids. The germline CDR1 and CDR2 sequences are LNHDA and SQIVND (reference sequence). CDR3 loop: CASSPGTSGYEQYF. In nucleotides, the CDR3 is TGTGCCAGTAGTCCCGGGACTAGCGGCTACGAGCAGTACTTC.

The chain uses TRBV4-2 and TRBJ1-5; no clear D. Trimming stripped 1 base from V and 0 bases from J, with 7 bases between. In germline, CDR1 is LGHNA, CDR2 YNFKEQ. This CDR3 region has 15 residues. CDR3 bases: TGTGCCAGCAGCCAAGGGGAGTATAGCAATCAGCCCCAGCATTTT. It specifies CASSQGEYSNQPQHF.

J is TRBJ2-7 and V is TRBV12-5; D unclear. The CDR3 has 15 amino acids. The germline V gene has CDR1 LGHNT and CDR2 FRNRAP. The V end lost 5 bases, the J end lost 4 bases, and 18 bases lay between the germline ends. The CDR3 coding sequence is TGTGCTAGTGGTAAGTGGCCGGAACAGTCATACGAGCAGTACTTC. It encodes CASGKWPEQSYEQYF.

The chain couples TRBV19 to TRBJ2-3; 9 bases agree with TRBD2. V lost 7 bases, J lost 4 bases, and 12 bases stayed unmatched. The length of the CDR3 is 16 residues. Germline values: CDR1 LNHDA, CDR2 SQIVND (reference sequence). CDR3 nucleotides: TGTGCCAGTATCCCCGGAGAGCGGGGGGAGGCAGATACGCAGTATTTT. This gives the protein CASIPGERGEADTQYF.

V gene TRBV15 combines with J gene TRBJ1-4; TRBD1 is a possible D gene (5 bases). This CDR3 is built from 15 residues. Trimming left V 1 base short and J 3 bases short, with 9 bases between. From germline, CDR1 is LNHNV and CDR2 YYDKDF (reference sequence). The CDR3 is CATSRGGTANEKLFF. CDR3 coding DNA: TGTGCCACCAGCAGAGGCGGGACGGCTAATGAAAAACTGTTTTTT.

J is TRBJ2-1 and V is TRBV6-5; D unresolved. This CDR3 contains 14 residues. Trimming pared 5 bases from V and 8 bases from J, leaving 16 bases between. CDR1 is MNHEY, CDR2 SVGAGI, per germline. CDR3 protein: CASSRTLPRDEQFF. CDR3 nucleotides: TGTGCCAGCAGTCGCACGTTACCCCGCGATGAGCAGTTCTTC.

The CDR3 nucleotides are TGTGCCAGCAGCTTTGATGGCGGGGATCACACCGGGGAGCTGTTTTTT. Protein sequence: CASSFDGGDHTGELFF. The chain links TRBV5-4 to TRBJ2-2, with TRBD2 as a possible D gene (6 bases). Trimming left V 2 bases short and J 3 bases short, with 14 bases between. The CDR3 extends over 16 amino acids. Per germline, CDR1 SGHNT and CDR2 YYREEE (reference sequence).

The V call is TRBV28, the J call TRBJ1-3, with a tentative D call TRBD1 (5 bases). V lost 7 bases, J lost 2 bases, and 15 bases lay in between. The CDR3 contains 15 residues. Germline V gives CDR1 MDHEN, CDR2 SYDVKM. The CDR3 DNA follows: TGTGCCAGCACTTCCCAGGGTGGCGCTGGAAACACCATATATTTT. Translated, it gives CASTSQGGAGNTIYF.

This clone was counted at least ten times. The chain couples TRBV19 to TRBJ1-3; perhaps TRBD1 as D (5 bases). The germline V gene has CDR1 LNHDA and CDR2 SQIVND (reference sequence). The CDR3 consists of 14 residues. Trimming stripped 5 bases from V and 4 bases from J, with 12 bases between. In DNA form, the CDR3 reads TGTGCCAGTAGTCTGCAGGGTTTAGGAAACACCATATATTTT. Translated: CASSLQGLGNTIYF. Full variable domain (remainder filled in from reference TRBV19 and TRBJ1-3): DGGITQSPKYLFRKEGQNVTLSCEQNLNHDAMYWYRQDPGQGLRLIYYSQIVNDFQKGDIAEGYSVSREKKESFPLTVTSAQKNPTAFYLCASSLQGLGNTIYFGEGSWLTVV.

This clone was detected only once. The gene calls are TRBV30 and TRBJ1-4; TRBD1 matches 8 bases. CDR3 length: 15 residues. V shed 5 bases, J shed 3 bases, and the junction held 8 bases outside the gene matches. Germline CDR1 GTSNPN, CDR2 SVGIG (reference sequence). In DNA form, the CDR3 reads TGTGCCTGGGAGACCGGACAGGGAGCTAATGAAAAACTGTTTTTT. Translating gives CAWETGQGANEKLFF.

The chain joins TRBV4-2 to TRBJ2-5, with 9 nucleotides matching TRBD2. The germline V gene encodes CDR1 LGHNA and CDR2 YNFKEQ. V lost 4 bases, J lost 3 bases, and 3 bases stayed unmatched. The CDR3 sequence is 14 residues long. The CDR3 DNA reads as TGTGCCAGCAGCCCCCGCGGGGGGGAAGAGACCCAGTACTTC. This gives the protein CASSPRGGEETQYF.

CDR3: CSASGWGNTEAFF. DNA of the CDR3: TGCAGTGCTAGTGGTTGGGGCAACACTGAAGCTTTCTTT. The chain has TRBV20-1 and TRBJ1-1, with D possibly TRBD1 on 5 matching bases. In germline, CDR1 is DFQATT, CDR2 SNEGSKA (reference sequence). V was clipped by 3 bases and J by 2 bases, with 10 bases between them. The CDR3 consists of 13 residues.